This T cell receptor (beta chain) was captured by sequencing in a study of T cell responses to AZD1222 COVID-19 vaccine (dated by TCRdb to the early 2020s). As for the study more broadly: A total of 230 to 250 trial participants underwent TCR sequencing, of whom about 210 had received two doses of AZD1222 and approximately 26 had received two doses of the MenACWY control vaccine. Trial participants were enrolled into age subgroups of 18-55, 56-69 and 70-plus years, which contained about 150, 27 and 61 TCR-sequenced participants, respectively. Results the study describes overall, beyond this receptor: Reportedly, close to half of the unique spike-specific TCRs recognized epitopes lying outside the regions that are mutated in the B.1.351 and B.1.1.7 variants. After two AZD1222 doses, spike-specific TCR breadth and depth were significantly higher than at day 0 and than in MenACWY recipients. The 56-69-year group was small, and its depth increase did not reach significance, likely because of low power. Conclusions about previously exposed vaccinees were limited because only six AZD1222 recipients were SARS-CoV-2 seropositive at baseline. No day 14 peak-response samples were available, so repertoires were characterized only after the peak T cell response. The vaccine-associated CD4 TCRs covered the entire spike protein, and the dominant responses fell in regions 160-218 and 743-854. Participants were mostly white British and included more females than males, and it was suggested by the authors that clonal diversity may have been underestimated.

The time point label corresponds to: baseline before first vaccination. The treatment or condition label here, explained by the study, means: meningococcal conjugate vaccine given as trial control. Vaccinee samples were obtained from the UK trials COV001 and COV002, which included a single-blind randomized controlled phase 2/3 trial of AZD1222 (ChAdOx1 nCoV-19) in healthy adults. For TCRbeta chain sequencing, PBMC samples from trial participants were taken at day 0 and at day 28 after the second dose. The CDR3 regions of human TCRbeta chains were subjected to immunosequencing. Under the source paper's analysis protocol: TCRs in the repertoires were matched against a reference library of SARS-CoV-2-specific TCRs that had been generated with the MIRA antigen-specificity platform. Breadth was defined as the fraction of unique TCRs that were SARS-CoV-2-associated, and depth was defined as the fraction of total T cells that were SARS-CoV-2-associated. Using the MIRA data, each spike-specific TCR was mapped to the spike region that the TCR reacts to and placed in a CD4 or CD8 class. Log10-transformed breadth and depth values were compared by one-way ANOVA with Sidak's multiple comparisons tests. TCRdb took over this immuneACCESS table, retaining in-frame rearrangements with V and J assigned. Such tables are incomplete; in checked studies, under half of the missing clones stem from an unresolved V gene, and the remainder is unexplained. D and trimming were read from the DNA, whereas the V and J calls and clone size are those reported in that table. A total of about 100,000 clones appear in this sample, over 75% of them only once. The ten largest clonotypes hold 3.5% to 4.5% of the sample.

Compared with germline, V lacks 2 bases and J lacks 3 bases; bases without a gene match: 2. There are 15 amino acids in the CDR3, from cysteine to phenylalanine inclusive. The retained sequence is limited to the CDR3, 45 bases, with the frame set at the first base. Based on the germline V gene, the CDR1 and CDR2 sequences are SNHLY and FYNNEI. Comments on this clone: The specificity of this receptor is unknown. No base-level quality is on record; no much larger clone is a single base apart.

Recombination connected TRBV2 to TRBJ1-5; TRBD1 aligns with 9 central bases. The source material was peripheral blood, sampled on day 0 of MenACWY control vaccination. The clonotype was recovered from an adult in good health. The CDR3 protein sequence reads: CASSENRGPNQPQHF. The nucleotides read TGTGCCAGCAGTGAAAACAGGGGGCCCAATCAGCCCCAGCATTTT.